This is a list of T cell receptor beta chains from one sample in a study of blood T cells in healthy people across ages. Each CDR3 protein is one row after TCRdb ran MiXCR on the 5' RACE reads. The table shows hundreds of thousands of distinct CDR3 sequences, with roughly 43% occurring only once. The sample was blood. The receptors were sampled from a man of 80 years or more in good health. Each CDR3 is given with its conserved first and last residue. D genes are given only for firm matches. Size is stated for part of the rows, as once, few or many counts, or as a class when the clone is expanded.

len	d_gene	abundance	v_gene	j_gene	CDR3aa	CDR3nt
13	NA	NA	TRBV14	TRBJ2-5	CASSQFFAAEQYF	TGTGCCAGCAGCCAATTTTTTGCGGCAGAGCAGTACTTC
12	NA	NA	TRBV5-6	TRBJ2-1	CASSLAANGEFF	TGTGCCAGCAGCTTGGCGGCGAATGGGGAGTTCTTC
16	NA	NA	TRBV24-1	TRBJ2-1	CATSDLKGKARNEQFF	TGTGCCACCAGTGATTTAAAGGGTAAGGCGCGGAATGAGCAGTTCTTC
16	NA	NA	TRBV3-1	TRBJ2-3	CASSALGGGGTDTQYF	TGTGCCAGCAGCGCCCTCGGGGGAGGAGGCACAGATACGCAGTATTTT
16	NA	NA	TRBV6-6	TRBJ1-1	CASNSGSTTMNTEAFF	TGTGCCAGCAATTCCGGGTCCACGACCATGAACACTGAAGCTTTCTTT
15	TRBD1	NA	TRBV27	TRBJ1-1	CASRTYTGGEYEAFF	TGTGCCAGCAGGACATATACAGGGGGCGAGTACGAAGCTTTCTTT
16	NA	few	TRBV7-9	TRBJ2-4	CASSLPRERAKNIQYF	TGTGCCAGCAGCTTGCCCCGCGAGAGGGCCAAAAACATTCAGTACTTC
15	TRBD2	NA	TRBV20-1	TRBJ2-3	CSAPSSSGSTDTQYF	TGCAGTGCACCCTCGAGTAGCGGGAGCACAGATACGCAGTATTTT
19	NA	NA	TRBV21-1	TRBJ2-6	CASSKKDGGAGSGANVLTF	TGTGCCAGCAGCAAAAAGGATGGGGGGGCAGGCTCTGGGGCCAACGTCCTGACTTTC
14	NA	NA	TRBV20-1	TRBJ1-2	CSAREQTVNYGYTF	TGCAGTGCTAGAGAGCAGACAGTTAACTATGGCTACACCTTC
14	NA	few	TRBV28	TRBJ1-2	CASSTNPRGYGYTF	TGTGCCAGCAGTACAAACCCCCGGGGGTATGGCTACACCTTC
12	TRBD1	few	TRBV10-2	TRBJ1-2	CASSDRGPISTF	TGCGCCAGCAGTGACAGGGGGCCGATATCCACCTTC
13	NA	NA	TRBV20-1	TRBJ2-7	CSVQLGGLVEQYF	TGCAGTGTTCAGCTCGGGGGTCTCGTTGAGCAGTACTTC
14	TRBD1	few	TRBV5-6	TRBJ2-5	CASSMTGVGETQYF	TGTGCCAGCAGCATGACAGGGGTTGGGGAGACCCAGTACTTC
16	TRBD2	NA	TRBV6-2/TRBV6-3	TRBJ2-5	CASSYGLDPLQETQYF	TGTGCCAGCAGTTACGGACTAGATCCCCTCCAAGAGACCCAGTACTTC
14	NA	NA	TRBV5-1	TRBJ1-2	CASSPAQGNYGYTF	TGCGCCAGCAGCCCCGCACAGGGCAACTATGGCTACACCTTC
17	TRBD2	few	TRBV15	TRBJ2-3	CATSSLLAGASGDTQYF	TGTGCCACCAGCAGTCTTTTAGCGGGAGCCTCCGGGGATACGCAGTATTTT
15	NA	NA	TRBV5-1	TRBJ1-2	CASSPDGLGAWGYTF	TGCGCCAGCAGCCCGGACGGACTGGGGGCGTGGGGCTACACCTTC
16	TRBD2	NA	TRBV20-1	TRBJ2-5	CSAVGTSGMYQETQYF	TGCAGTGCGGTCGGGACTAGCGGGATGTACCAAGAGACCCAGTACTTC